Below, 12 T cell receptor beta chains from the same sample are listed, as sequenced in a study of glioma-infiltrating T cells. Amplification of TCR alpha and beta CDR3 regions from RNA used iRepertoire nested multiplex PCR. TCRdb processed the multiplex PCR reads anew with MiXCR; each CDR3 protein has one entry. The sample has under 200,000 distinct CDR3 sequences, around 45% seen once. The sequenced material came from glioma tissue, nonneoplastic brain tissue, or PBMCs (not recorded which). The receptor source for this set is a human donor with low-grade glioma or glioblastoma, undergoing nonglioma brain surgery, or in good health (not recorded which).

Concerning this clonotype: A read error may produce the germline difference seen at one junction end. The chain couples TRBV20-1 to TRBJ2-3; weak D call: TRBD1 (5 bases). The CDR3 length is 14 residues. Germline values: CDR1 DFQATT, CDR2 SNEGSKA (reference sequence). Here the CDR3 DNA reads TGCAGTGCTAGAATGGGCGGAAAGACAGATACACAGTATTTT. Its translation is CSARMGGKTDTQYF.

Notes on this clonotype: A junction boundary mismatches the germline segment, possibly from a read error. The chain carries TRBV28 and TRBJ1-5; the D gene is possibly TRBD1 (6 bases). The CDR3 runs to 15 residues. Germline CDR1 and CDR2: MDHEN and SYDVKM. CDR3 loop: CASSLGGGVFQHQDF. CDR3 nucleotide sequence: TGTGCCAGCAGTTTAGGAGGGGGAGTATTTCAGCACCAGGATTTT.

As regards this clonotype: Since a much larger clone is just one base distant, this may be a read error. This chain uses TRBV14 with TRBJ2-1; 8 bases match TRBD2. The V gene's germline CDR1 is SGHDN and CDR2 FVKESK. This CDR3 is built from 14 residues. The CDR3 sequence is CASSQGLAYNDQFF. DNA for the CDR3: TGTGCCAGCAGCCAAGGACTAGCGTACAATGACCAGTTCTTC.

V and J are TRBV20-1 and TRBJ2-3; 8 bases align to TRBD2. Germline CDR1 and CDR2: DFQATT and SNEGSKA (reference sequence). Losses at the gene ends were 3 bases for V and 3 bases for J; bases not matched to a gene: 17. This CDR3 region has 18 residues. The CDR3 bases are TGCAGTGCTAGGGGGGGACTAGAGGGATCGGGTGTGACAGATACGCAGTATTTT. Residues: CSARGGLEGSGVTDTQYF.

V usage is TRBV12-3 or TRBV12-4 and J usage is TRBJ2-7, with D possibly matching TRBD1 (5 bases). V was shortened by 1 base and J by 3 bases, with 10 bases between the two germline ends. The CDR3 extends over 14 amino acids. Written as DNA, the CDR3 is TGTGCCAGCAGTTTAGGGCAGGGCAGCTACGAGCAGTACTTC. This encodes CASSLGQGSYEQYF.

Worth noting for this clonotype: A clone one base away is much larger, so this may be a read error. The CDR3 nucleotides read TGTGCCAGTGTGACTGGACCCCTGAACACTGAAGCTTACTTT. Its protein is CASVTGPLNTEAYF. The chain is built from TRBV12-3 or TRBV12-4 and TRBJ1-1; the D is unclear. The CDR3 covers 14 residues.

This chain joins TRBV7-8 and TRBJ2-2; no firm D call. The V gene's germline CDR1 is SGHVS and CDR2 FQNEAQ. The CDR3 consists of 15 residues. With 1 base removed from V and 1 base from J, the gap between germline ends came to 7 bases. CDR3 in amino acids: CASSLVSVNTGELFF. The CDR3 DNA follows: TGTGCCAGCAGCTTAGTCTCTGTGAACACCGGGGAGCTGTTTTTT. Together with reference TRBV7-8 and TRBJ2-2, the CDR3 gives the full variable domain: GAGVSQSPRYKVAKRGQDVALRCDPISGHVSLFWYQQALGQGPEFLTYFQNEAQLDKSGLPSDRFFAERPEGSVSTLKIQRTQQEDSAVYLCASSLVSVNTGELFFGEGSRLTVL.

A note on this clonotype: This may stem from a read error, because a much larger clone lies one nucleotide away. The V call is TRBV6-2 or TRBV6-3, the J call TRBJ2-4; 15 bases are a match to TRBD2. The V gene end was trimmed by 6 bases and the J gene end by 6 bases; junction bases not matched to a gene: 12. The CDR3 totals 18 residues. Germline V gene lookup returns CDR1 MNHEY and CDR2 SVGEGT. CDR3 region: CASSPGLAGGYQRNIQYF. CDR3 nucleotide sequence: TGTGCCAGCAGCCCGGGACTAGCGGGAGGTTATCAGAGAAACATTCAGTACTTC.

This clonotype was counted at least ten times. V usage is TRBV28 and J usage is TRBJ2-1; 12 bases are shared with TRBD2. The CDR3 is 19 residues long. J was trimmed by 2 bases and V by 5 bases; bases with no gene match: 13. CDR1 is MDHEN and CDR2 is SYDVKM in the germline V gene. The CDR3 nucleotides are TGTGCCAGCAGTCCGGGGGGACTAGCGGGCCCCGAAGCCTACAATGAGCAGTTCTTC. Its protein is CASSPGGLAGPEAYNEQFF. The whole variable domain, remainder taken from reference TRBV28 and TRBJ2-1, is DVKVTQSSRYLVKRTGEKVFLECVQDMDHENMFWYRQDPGLGLRLIYFSYDVKMKEKGDIPEGYSVSREKKERFSLILESASTNQTSMYLCASSPGGLAGPEAYNEQFFGPGTRLTVL.

The rearrangement joins TRBV7-2 to TRBJ2-1, with 11 nucleotides matching TRBD2. The CDR3 has 14 amino acids. CDR1 and CDR2 (germline): SGHTA, FQGNSA. The V and J ends lost 5 bases and 10 bases, in that order; junction bases with no gene match: 7. The CDR3 nucleotides are TGTGCCAGCAGCCGGGCCGGGACTAGCGGAGAGCAGTTCTTC. Its translation is CASSRAGTSGEQFF.

This clonotype has ten or more counts. V and J are TRBV6-1 and TRBJ2-1; TRBD2 aligns across 11 bases. The CDR3 consists of 14 residues. The V segment lost 7 bases and the J segment 7 bases; nucleotides outside the gene matches: 6. CDR1 MNHNS and CDR2 SASEGT come from the germline V gene. CDR3 region: CASKTSGAWNEQFF. The DNA of the CDR3 is TGTGCCAGCAAGACTAGCGGGGCGTGGAATGAGCAGTTCTTC.

Here the CDR3 DNA reads TGCAGCTCTGAGAAGAACACTGAAGCTTTCTTT. As protein: CSSEKNTEAFF. The J gene is TRBJ1-1, the V gene TRBV29-1; D uncertain. Looked up from germline, CDR1 is SQVTM and CDR2 is ANQGSEA. This CDR3 region has 11 residues. Trimming left V 8 bases short and J 1 base short, with 8 bases between.